This T cell receptor (beta chain) was recovered during a study of response to subunit inactivated influenza vaccine. Study-wide results and caveats: Authors suggested seasonal influenza vaccinations each recruit few new T cells.

The CDR3 has 15 residues. CDR1 is SEHNR, CDR2 FQNEAQ, per germline (reference sequence). The V gene lost 5 bases and the J gene lost 5 bases, with 15 bases spanning the gap. Each CDR3 protein is one row after TCRdb ran MiXCR on the RT-PCR reads. The data hold roughly 670,000 distinct CDR3 sequences, with 11% to 15% observed a single time. This clonotype was seen a few times. Its matching antigen is unknown. The clonotype was recovered from a man aged 50-59 years who received an inactivated influenza vaccine. The sample in question was PBMCs from blood, obtained roughly 15 days before vaccination. The J gene is TRBJ1-4, the V gene TRBV7-9; a weak D match, TRBD1 (5 bases). CDR3 nucleotide sequence: TGTGCCAGCAGCCCTAGGACATATCGGAATGAAAAACTGTTTTTT. It translates to CASSPRTYRNEKLFF.